A selection of T cell receptor beta chains follows, all from one sample in a study of T cell repertoires in cytomegalovirus infection. TCRdb reprocessed the reads via MiXCR and lists one record per CDR3 protein. The profile shows around 350,000 distinct CDR3 sequences, over 15% of them singletons. The sequencing sample was made of PBMCs. Receptors were obtained from a human donor in good health (CMV status not recorded). Some clones in this sample may be carry-over from other donors' samples. The CDR3 runs from the conserved cysteine through the conserved F or W.

v_gene,j_gene,len,CDR3aa
TRBV12-3/TRBV12-4,TRBJ2-1,17,CASSLRRLAAAWDEQFF
TRBV10-3,TRBJ1-1,12,CAISAGGTEAFF
TRBV6-6,TRBJ1-2,13,CASSYTGGGGYTF
TRBV20-1,TRBJ2-2,18,CSAVVAGGPISNTGELFF
TRBV20-1,TRBJ2-3,16,CSAVRAGGPYTDTQYF
TRBV9,TRBJ2-6,17,CASSAGTGYSGANVLTF
TRBV6-1,TRBJ2-1,13,CATLYPSGNEQFF
TRBV19,TRBJ1-1,13,CASSKILNTEAFF
TRBV6-1,TRBJ1-5,15,CASSDRLGSGQPQHF
TRBV5-8,TRBJ2-4,14,CASSLDLEINIQYF